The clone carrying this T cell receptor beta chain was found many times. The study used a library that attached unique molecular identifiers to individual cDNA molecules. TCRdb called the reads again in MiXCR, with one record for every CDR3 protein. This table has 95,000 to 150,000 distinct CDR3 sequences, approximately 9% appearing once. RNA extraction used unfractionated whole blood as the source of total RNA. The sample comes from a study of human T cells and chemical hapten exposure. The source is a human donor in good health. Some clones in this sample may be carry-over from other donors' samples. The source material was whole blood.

The CDR3 bases are TGTGCCAGCAGTTTCGGCGGCCCGATGGGGCCCTACGAGCAGTACTTC. Translated, it gives CASSFGGPMGPYEQYF. The rearrangement joins TRBV12-3 or TRBV12-4 to TRBJ2-7; D perhaps matches TRBD1 (5 bases). V lost 3 bases to trimming and J lost 2 bases, with 17 bases between them. The CDR3 sequence is 16 residues long.